These 7 T cell receptor beta chains share one sample of origin, sequenced in a study of blood T cell repertoires in COVID-19. Clones were sequenced by immunoSEQ multiplex PCR, and TCRdb holds only the in-frame ones, with some missing. Of fewer than 250,000 clones listed, about 76% are singletons. The material sequenced was PBMCs or T cells enriched from blood (not recorded which). The receptors stem from a woman aged 45-59 years with acute COVID-19.

The chain joins TRBV5-1 to TRBJ2-5; TRBD2 aligns across 14 bases. Trimming took 4 bases from V and 4 from J; bases not matched to a gene: 9. The CDR3 runs to 17 residues. Looked up from germline, CDR1 is SGHRS and CDR2 is YFSETQ. Here the CDR3 DNA reads TGCGCCAGCAGCCGAGGGGGACTAGCGGGAGTCGGAGAGACCCAGTACTTC. As protein: CASSRGGLAGVGETQYF.

This chain joins TRBV3-1 (or the pseudogene TRBV3-2) and TRBJ2-1; the match to TRBD2 covers 13 bases. The germline V gene encodes CDR1 LGHDT and CDR2 YNNKEL (reference sequence). The CDR3 loop spans 19 amino acids. The V gene end was trimmed by 3 bases and the J gene end by 4 bases; junction bases not matched to a gene: 12. CDR3 protein: CASSHLGLAGALGYNEQFF. CDR3 bases: TGTGCCAGCAGCCACCTAGGACTAGCGGGAGCTTTGGGGTACAATGAGCAGTTCTTC.

The rearrangement uses TRBV5-1 and TRBJ2-5; weak D call: TRBD2 (6 bases). With 2 bases removed from V and 2 bases from J, the gap between germline ends came to 13 bases. In germline, CDR1 is SGHRS, CDR2 YFSETQ. This CDR3 comprises 15 residues. The CDR3 coding sequence is TGCGCCAGCAGCTTAATAGACGGGGGACAAGAGACCCAGTACTTC. This encodes CASSLIDGGQETQYF.

The chain is built from TRBV5-6 and TRBJ2-1; D not resolved. This CDR3 spans 14 amino acids. The germline CDR1 and CDR2 sequences are SGHDT and YYEEEE. V was shortened by 3 bases and J by 4 bases, with 11 bases between the two germline ends. The CDR3 DNA sequence: TGTGCCAGCAGCTCACAATCACTATACAATGAGCAGTTCTTC. Translation gives CASSSQSLYNEQFF.

The J gene is TRBJ2-3, the V gene TRBV7-8; 13 bases line up with TRBD2. CDR1 and CDR2 (germline): SGHVS, FQNEAQ. Trimming took 2 bases from V and 0 from J; bases not matched to a gene: 14. The CDR3 contains 21 residues. As DNA, the CDR3 is TGTGCCAGCAGCTTACCGCGGACTAGCGGGAGTGGGGGTGGAAGCACAGATACGCAGTATTTT. Residues: CASSLPRTSGSGGGSTDTQYF.

The chain recombines TRBV19 with TRBJ2-2; weak D call: TRBD2 (5 bases). Germline V gene sequence: CDR1 LNHDA, CDR2 SQIVND (reference sequence). This CDR3 spans 15 amino acids. The germline V and J ends were trimmed by 3 bases and 4 bases, with 12 bases remaining between them. The DNA for the CDR3 is TGTGCCAGTAGTATTTTAGCCGCGGGCACCGGGGAGCTGTTTTTT. Translation: CASSILAAGTGELFF.

This clone was recorded only once. The chain combines TRBV5-6 with TRBJ2-2; 8 nucleotides match TRBD2. The V gene end was trimmed by 4 bases and the J gene end by 1 base; junction bases not matched to a gene: 9. Germline loops: CDR1 SGHDT, CDR2 YYEEEE. This CDR3 comprises 17 residues. The CDR3 spells CASSRRISGMNTGELFF. CDR3 in DNA: TGTGCCAGCAGCCGAAGAATTAGCGGGATGAACACCGGGGAGCTGTTTTTT. The whole variable domain, remainder taken from reference TRBV5-6 and TRBJ2-2, is DAGVTQSPTHLIKTRGQQVTLRCSPKSGHDTVSWYQQALGQGPQFIFQYYEEEERQRGNFPDRFSGHQFPNYSSELNVNALLLGDSALYLCASSRRISGMNTGELFFGEGSRLTVL.